Shown below are 16 T cell receptor beta chains from a single sample sequenced in a study of OX40 agonist ivuxolimab in advanced cancers. Libraries were prepared by immunoSEQ multiplex PCR; TCRdb keeps only in-frame clonotypes and omits some of them. Here the sample spans approximately 20,000 clones, more than 75% being singletons. The source was CD4+ or CD8+ T cells sorted from blood, collected in a trial of the OX40 agonist ivuxolimab. These receptor sequences come from an adult with an advanced solid tumor such as melanoma, head and neck, liver or kidney cancer.

The gene calls are TRBV19 and TRBJ1-6; D is unclear. Germline CDR1 LNHDA, CDR2 SQIVND (reference sequence). V was pared by 8 bases and J by 9 bases, with 23 bases between. The CDR3 contains 16 residues. CDR3: CASQSRASLPSSPLHF. The CDR3 nucleotides are TGTGCCAGTCAGTCACGGGCCTCTCTACCTAGTTCACCCCTCCACTTT.

The J gene is TRBJ2-7, the V gene TRBV6-1; D unresolved. V gave up 6 bases and J gave up 3 bases, with 6 bases separating them. CDR3 size: 11 residues. The germline V gene encodes CDR1 MNHNS and CDR2 SASEGT. The CDR3 nucleotides are TGTGCCAGCAGCCAGAGCTACGAGCAGTACTTC. Translation gives CASSQSYEQYF.

The chain links TRBV5-8 to TRBJ1-6; D is undetermined. There are 19 residues in the CDR3. The V end was cut by 9 bases, the J end by 0 bases, with 25 bases between. Germline V lookup: CDR1 SGHTS, CDR2 YDEGEE. The CDR3 DNA is TGTGCCACCCAGCCTCGAGTCCGGGTACACAGCTCCTATAATTCACCCCTCCACTTT. It specifies CATQPRVRVHSSYNSPLHF.

The chain carries TRBV5-1 and TRBJ2-3, with 8 bases fitting TRBD1. Germline V gene lookup returns CDR1 SGHRS and CDR2 YFSETQ. V dropped 4 bases and J dropped 3; count of bases not matched to a gene: 16. There are 18 residues in the CDR3. In DNA, the CDR3 is TGCGCCAGCAGCCCCGGGGACAGGCTTCGCCTGGAGACAGATACGCAGTATTTT. This codes for CASSPGDRLRLETDTQYF. Together with reference TRBV5-1 and TRBJ2-3, the CDR3 gives the full variable domain: KAGVTQTPRYLIKTRGQQVTLSCSPISGHRSVSWYQQTPGQGLQFLFEYFSETQRNKGNFPGRFSGRQFSNSRSEMNVSTLELGDSALYLCASSPGDRLRLETDTQYFGPGTRLTVL.

V is TRBV30 and J is TRBJ1-1; perhaps TRBD1 as D (5 bases). V was cut by 2 bases and J by 1 base, with 8 bases left in between. Germline-derived CDR1 and CDR2 are GTSNPN and SVGIG (reference sequence). The CDR3 is made up of 13 amino acids. CDR3 loop: CAWSSRENTEAFF. The DNA for the CDR3 is TGTGCCTGGAGTTCCAGGGAGAACACTGAAGCTTTCTTT.

The gene calls are TRBV18 and TRBJ2-6, with D possibly matching TRBD2 (5 bases). Trimming took off 3 bases at V and 1 base at J, with 7 bases between the two ends. The CDR3 has 15 residues. Looked up from germline, CDR1 is KGHSH and CDR2 is LQKENI. Here the CDR3 reads CASSPTGSGANVLTF. Here the CDR3 DNA reads TGTGCCAGCTCACCGACGGGGTCTGGGGCCAACGTCCTGACTTTC.

The rearrangement joins TRBV7-9 to TRBJ1-2; weak D call: TRBD1 (5 bases). Trimming stripped 5 bases from V and 0 bases from J, with 13 bases between. The CDR3 spans 15 residues. Germline CDR1 SEHNR, CDR2 FQNEAQ (reference sequence). The CDR3 reads CASSLTEASNYGYTF. CDR3 sequence (DNA): TGTGCCAGCAGCCTGACAGAAGCTTCTAACTATGGCTACACCTTC. The variable domain in full, completed from reference TRBV7-9 and TRBJ1-2, reads DTGVSQNPRHKITKRGQNVTFRCDPISEHNRLYWYRQTLGQGPEFLTYFQNEAQLEKSRLLSDRFSAERPKGSFSTLEIQRTEQGDSAMYLCASSLTEASNYGYTFGSGTRLTVV.

This CDR3 reads CASSESGTGSNEQFF. In nucleotides, the CDR3 is TGCGCCAGCAGTGAGTCCGGGACAGGGTCGAATGAGCAGTTCTTC. This chain connects TRBV10-1 to TRBJ2-1, with 9 bases identical to TRBD1. Germline V gene sequence: CDR1 WNHNN, CDR2 SYGVQD (reference sequence). V trimming: 0 bases; J trimming: 7 bases; junction bases outside the gene matches: 4. This CDR3 is 15 amino acids long.

On this clone: The sample carries other DNA sequences with the same CDR3. The chain links TRBV7-6 to TRBJ2-2, with TRBD1 matching over 8 bases. J lost 4 bases, V lost 2 bases, and 0 bases had no gene match. The CDR3 contains 14 residues. In germline, CDR1 is SGHVS, CDR2 FNYEAQ. The CDR3 region has the DNA TGTGCCAGCAGCTTACAGGGGGCCACCGGGGAGCTGTTTTTT. As protein: CASSLQGATGELFF.

J is TRBJ2-2 and V is TRBV10-1, with 7 bases matching TRBD2. CDR3 size: 16 residues. V was clipped by 5 bases and J by 6 bases; unmatched bases: 12. From germline, CDR1 is WNHNN and CDR2 SYGVQD (reference sequence). Here the CDR3 DNA reads TGCGCCAGCAGTAACCCCGGACTAGAAGCGGCCGGGGAGCTGTTTTTT. Translated, it gives CASSNPGLEAAGELFF.

Relative to its sample, this clone is medium-sized. This chain's CDR3 is CASSLVASDTQYF. In nucleotides, the CDR3 is TGTGCCAGCAGCTTAGTAGCCTCAGATACGCAGTATTTT. The V and J genes are TRBV11-3 and TRBJ2-3; D uncertain. The germline V gene encodes CDR1 SGHNT and CDR2 YENEEA. Trimming removed 1 base from V and 4 bases from J, with 6 bases in between. The CDR3 contains 13 residues.

The chain links TRBV19 to TRBJ1-1; a possible D gene is TRBD1 (6 bases). Germline CDR1 LNHDA, CDR2 SQIVND (reference sequence). The CDR3 has 15 residues. V was shortened by 4 bases and J by 0 bases, with 12 bases between the two germline ends. The CDR3 sequence: CASSTITGMNTEAFF. As DNA, the CDR3 is TGTGCCAGTAGTACTATTACAGGGATGAACACTGAAGCTTTCTTT.

The J gene is TRBJ2-3, the V gene TRBV5-1; D gene unclear. V was shortened by 1 base and J by 0 bases, with 9 bases between the two germline ends. The CDR3 sequence is 15 residues long. The germline V gene encodes CDR1 SGHRS and CDR2 YFSETQ. The CDR3 reads CASSLPRTSTDTQYF. As DNA, the CDR3 is TGCGCCAGCAGCTTGCCGCGTACAAGCACAGATACGCAGTATTTT. Full variable domain (outside the CDR3, taken from reference TRBV5-1 and TRBJ2-3): KAGVTQTPRYLIKTRGQQVTLSCSPISGHRSVSWYQQTPGQGLQFLFEYFSETQRNKGNFPGRFSGRQFSNSRSEMNVSTLELGDSALYLCASSLPRTSTDTQYFGPGTRLTVL.

The CDR3 DNA follows: TGTGCCAGCAGCTTCCTTAGCGGGGGGGAAGATACGCAGTATTTT. Translated, it gives CASSFLSGGEDTQYF. The chain is built from TRBV7-9 and TRBJ2-3; TRBD2 agrees at 11 bases. The CDR3 covers 15 residues. Germline lookup yields CDR1 SEHNR and CDR2 FQNEAQ (reference sequence). Unmatched junction bases numbered 4, after V lost 3 bases and J lost 5 bases.

The chain has TRBV5-1 and TRBJ2-1; 8 bases align to TRBD2. Germline values: CDR1 SGHRS, CDR2 YFSETQ. CDR3 length: 14 residues. V shed 1 base, J shed 5 bases, and the junction held 2 bases outside the gene matches. The CDR3 here is CASSLRGGHNEQFF. The CDR3 DNA reads TGCGCCAGCAGCTTGCGGGGGGGCCACAATGAGCAGTTCTTC.

The chain combines TRBV19 with TRBJ1-2; weak D call: TRBD1 (6 bases). V was cut by 6 bases and J by 4 bases, with 30 bases left in between. This CDR3 has 19 amino acids. Germline assignment: CDR1 LNHDA and CDR2 SQIVND (reference sequence). CDR3 residues: CASSLPRTKFHRARYGYTF. The CDR3 DNA sequence: TGTGCCAGTAGCCTCCCCCGGACCAAATTCCACAGGGCCCGCTATGGCTACACCTTC. The whole variable domain, remainder taken from reference TRBV19 and TRBJ1-2, is DGGITQSPKYLFRKEGQNVTLSCEQNLNHDAMYWYRQDPGQGLRLIYYSQIVNDFQKGDIAEGYSVSREKKESFPLTVTSAQKNPTAFYLCASSLPRTKFHRARYGYTFGSGTRLTVV.